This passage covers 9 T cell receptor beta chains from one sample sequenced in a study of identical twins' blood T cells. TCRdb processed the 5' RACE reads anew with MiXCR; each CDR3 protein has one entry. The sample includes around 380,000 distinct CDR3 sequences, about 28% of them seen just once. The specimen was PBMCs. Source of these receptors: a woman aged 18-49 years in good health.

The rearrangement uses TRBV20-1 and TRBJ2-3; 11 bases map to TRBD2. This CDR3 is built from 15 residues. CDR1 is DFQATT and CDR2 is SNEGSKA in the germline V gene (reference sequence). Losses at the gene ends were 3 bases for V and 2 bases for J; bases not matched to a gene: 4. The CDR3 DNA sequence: TGCAGTGCTAGCACTAGCGGGGGCCCCACAGATACGCAGTATTTT. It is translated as CSASTSGGPTDTQYF.

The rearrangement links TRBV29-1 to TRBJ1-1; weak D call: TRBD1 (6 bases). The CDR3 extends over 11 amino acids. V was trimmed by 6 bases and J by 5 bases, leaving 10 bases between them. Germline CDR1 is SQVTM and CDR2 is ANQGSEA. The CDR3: CSVLRGTEAFF. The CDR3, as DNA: TGCAGCGTCCTCAGGGGTACTGAAGCTTTCTTT.

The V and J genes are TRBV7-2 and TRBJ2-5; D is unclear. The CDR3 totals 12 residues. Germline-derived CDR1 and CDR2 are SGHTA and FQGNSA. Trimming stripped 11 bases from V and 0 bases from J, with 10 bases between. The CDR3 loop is CASARYQETQYF. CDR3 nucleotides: TGTGCCTCTGCGAGGTACCAAGAGACCCAGTACTTC.

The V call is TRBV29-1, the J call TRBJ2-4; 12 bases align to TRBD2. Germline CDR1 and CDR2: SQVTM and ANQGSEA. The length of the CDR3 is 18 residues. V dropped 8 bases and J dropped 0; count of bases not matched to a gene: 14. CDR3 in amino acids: CSSGLAGLLLLAKNIQYF. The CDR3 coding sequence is TGCAGCTCGGGACTAGCGGGTCTCCTACTTCTAGCCAAAAACATTCAGTACTTC. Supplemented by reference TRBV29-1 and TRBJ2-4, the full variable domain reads SAVISQKPSRDICQRGTSLTIQCQVDSQVTMMFWYRQQPGQSLTLIATANQGSEATYESGFVIDKFPISRPNLTFSTLTVSNMSPEDSSIYLCSSGLAGLLLLAKNIQYFGAGTRLSVL.

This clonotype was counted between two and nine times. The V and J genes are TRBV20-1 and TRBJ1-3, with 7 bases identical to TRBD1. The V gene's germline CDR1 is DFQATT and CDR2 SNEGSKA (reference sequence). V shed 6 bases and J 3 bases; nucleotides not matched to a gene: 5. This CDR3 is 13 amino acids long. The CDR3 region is CSADTGDGNTIYF. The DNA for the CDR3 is TGCAGTGCAGATACAGGGGATGGAAACACCATATATTTT.

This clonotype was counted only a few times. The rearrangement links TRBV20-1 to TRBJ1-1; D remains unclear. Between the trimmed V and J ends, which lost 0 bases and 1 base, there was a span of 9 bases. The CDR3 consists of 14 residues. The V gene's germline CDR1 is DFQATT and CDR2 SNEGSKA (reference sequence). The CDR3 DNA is TGCAGTGCTAGAGATACGGCCGAGAACACTGAAGCTTTCTTT. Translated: CSARDTAENTEAFF.

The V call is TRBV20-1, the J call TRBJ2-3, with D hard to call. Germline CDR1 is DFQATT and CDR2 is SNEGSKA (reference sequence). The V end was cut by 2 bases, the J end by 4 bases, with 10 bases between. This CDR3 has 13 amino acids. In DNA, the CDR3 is TGCAGTGCTAGACAACGACTGGCAGATACGCAGTATTTT. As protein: CSARQRLADTQYF.

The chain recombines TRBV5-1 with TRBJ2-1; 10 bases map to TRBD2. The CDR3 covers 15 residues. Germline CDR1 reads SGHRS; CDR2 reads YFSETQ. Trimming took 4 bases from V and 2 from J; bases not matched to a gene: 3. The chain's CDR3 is CASSPSGGAYNEQFF. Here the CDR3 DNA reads TGCGCCAGCAGCCCTAGCGGGGGCGCCTACAATGAGCAGTTCTTC.

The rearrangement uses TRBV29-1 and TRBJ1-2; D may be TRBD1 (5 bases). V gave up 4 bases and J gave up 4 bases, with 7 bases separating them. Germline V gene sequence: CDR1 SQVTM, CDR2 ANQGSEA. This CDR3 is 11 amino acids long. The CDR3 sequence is CSVAQGYGYTF. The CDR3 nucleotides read TGCAGCGTTGCTCAGGGCTATGGCTACACCTTC.